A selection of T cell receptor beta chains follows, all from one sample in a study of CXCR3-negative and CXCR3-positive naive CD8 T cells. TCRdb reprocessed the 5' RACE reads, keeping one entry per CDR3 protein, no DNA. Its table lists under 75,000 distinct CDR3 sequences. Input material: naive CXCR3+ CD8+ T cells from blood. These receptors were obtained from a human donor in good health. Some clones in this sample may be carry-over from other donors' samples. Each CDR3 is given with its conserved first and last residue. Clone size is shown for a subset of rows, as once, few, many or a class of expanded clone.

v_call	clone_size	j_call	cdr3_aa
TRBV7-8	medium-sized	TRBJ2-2	CASSLMLGAGNTGELFF
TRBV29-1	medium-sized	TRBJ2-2	CSVTIPNTGELFF
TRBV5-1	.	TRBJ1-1	CASSPTWRAEAFF
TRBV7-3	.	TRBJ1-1	CASSPRSGGETEAFF
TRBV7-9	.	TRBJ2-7	CASSPSGSNSYEQYF
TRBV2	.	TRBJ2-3	CASSDSGLRTDTQYF
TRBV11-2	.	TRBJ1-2	CASSFGTSLGYTF
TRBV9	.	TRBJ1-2	CASSVGGQWYGYTF
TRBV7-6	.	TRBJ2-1	CASSATSGGAGIDNEQFF
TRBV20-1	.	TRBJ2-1	CSARDIHGGRINEQFF
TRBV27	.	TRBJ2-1	CASSLGQGINEQFF
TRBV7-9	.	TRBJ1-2	CASSFPQPRGTGIYGYTF
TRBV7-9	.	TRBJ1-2	CASLGPLRYGYTF
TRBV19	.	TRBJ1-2	CASSIAYGSVRFYTF
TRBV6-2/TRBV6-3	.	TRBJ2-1	CASSYSDRYEQFF
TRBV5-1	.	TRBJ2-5	CASNIGTSGGSQTQYF
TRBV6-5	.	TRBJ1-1	CASSYSEGGGTEAFF
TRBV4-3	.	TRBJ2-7	CASSQDTGTGTYEQYF
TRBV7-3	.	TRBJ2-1	CASSVEGLYNEQFF
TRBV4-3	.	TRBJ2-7	CASSQDYSRAYEQYF
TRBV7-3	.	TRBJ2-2	CASSFDGTTTELFF
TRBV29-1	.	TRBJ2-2	CSVGPTNTGELFF
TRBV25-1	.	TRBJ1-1	CASSATGNTEAFF
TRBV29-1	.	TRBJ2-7	CSAQVGENEQYF
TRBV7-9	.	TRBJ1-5	CASSRGADQPQHF
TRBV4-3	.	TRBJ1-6	CASSQAPRGQGISPLHF
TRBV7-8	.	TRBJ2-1	CASSSFPTYNEQFF
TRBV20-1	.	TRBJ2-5	CSARVFGAHQETQYF
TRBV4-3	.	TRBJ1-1	CASSQEDGHTEAFF
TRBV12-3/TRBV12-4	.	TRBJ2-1	CASSVYGTGGSEQFF
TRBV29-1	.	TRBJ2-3	CSVVRGYSTDTQYF
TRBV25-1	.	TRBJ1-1	CASTLGNTEAFF
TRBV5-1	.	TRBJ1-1	CASSIFDRNTEAFF
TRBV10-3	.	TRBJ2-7	CAISESRSSSYEQYF
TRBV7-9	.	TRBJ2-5	CASSLEGTGEKTQYF
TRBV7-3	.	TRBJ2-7	CASSHAPGGGYEQYF
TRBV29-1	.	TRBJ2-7	CSVVDAGSYEQYF
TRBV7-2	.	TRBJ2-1	CASSSRNYNEQFF
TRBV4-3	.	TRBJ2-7	CASSQGLASYEQYF
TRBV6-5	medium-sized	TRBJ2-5	CASSYSMGTQYF
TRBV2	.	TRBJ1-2	CASSEAPQNYGYTF
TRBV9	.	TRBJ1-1	CASSVDLRNTEAFF
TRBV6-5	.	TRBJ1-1	CASSFGTNTEAFF
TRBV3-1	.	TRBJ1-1	CASSQEGGLNTEAFF